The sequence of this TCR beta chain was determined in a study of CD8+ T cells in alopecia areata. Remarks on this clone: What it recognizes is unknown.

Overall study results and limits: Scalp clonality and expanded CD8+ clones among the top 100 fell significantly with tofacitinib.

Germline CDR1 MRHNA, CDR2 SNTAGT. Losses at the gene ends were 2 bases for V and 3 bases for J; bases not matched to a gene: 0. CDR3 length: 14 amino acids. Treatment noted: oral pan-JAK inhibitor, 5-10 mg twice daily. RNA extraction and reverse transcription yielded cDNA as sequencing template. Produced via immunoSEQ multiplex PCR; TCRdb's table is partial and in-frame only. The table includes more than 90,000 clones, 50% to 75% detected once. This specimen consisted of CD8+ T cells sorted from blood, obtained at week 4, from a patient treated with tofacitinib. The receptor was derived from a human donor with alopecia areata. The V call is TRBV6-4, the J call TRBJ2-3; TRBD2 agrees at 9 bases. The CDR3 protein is CASSDSGGTDTQYF. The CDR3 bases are TGTGCCAGCAGTGACAGCGGGGGGACAGATACGCAGTATTTT.